This TCR beta chain stems from a study of identifying expanded T cells in peripheral blood. General study points: Across healthy donors, higher total template counts meant significantly greater roughly 2-week count variance. Around 1.2 clones differed between technical replicates, versus around 15 and 19 over time.

As for this clone: The antigen remains undetermined.

During the collection period, no donor immune events like infections were recorded. The table came from immunoSEQ multiplex PCR; TCRdb's copy has only in-frame clones and leaves some out. The sample carries about 130,000 clones, approximately 86% recorded once. Germline values: CDR1 MDHEN, CDR2 SYDVKM. This CDR3 has 14 residues. V was cut by 4 bases and J by 2 bases, with 9 bases left in between. Sequencing was carried out using blood. This receptor was taken from a person between 18 and 75 years old in good health. V and J are TRBV28 and TRBJ1-5; D is ambiguous. The CDR3, as DNA: TGTGCCAGCAGTTCCAGGACCGGCAATCAGCCCCAGCATTTT. Translation gives CASSSRTGNQPQHF. The variable domain in full, completed from reference TRBV28 and TRBJ1-5, reads DVKVTQSSRYLVKRTGEKVFLECVQDMDHENMFWYRQDPGLGLRLIYFSYDVKMKEKGDIPEGYSVSREKKERFSLILESASTNQTSMYLCASSSRTGNQPQHFGDGTRLSIL.